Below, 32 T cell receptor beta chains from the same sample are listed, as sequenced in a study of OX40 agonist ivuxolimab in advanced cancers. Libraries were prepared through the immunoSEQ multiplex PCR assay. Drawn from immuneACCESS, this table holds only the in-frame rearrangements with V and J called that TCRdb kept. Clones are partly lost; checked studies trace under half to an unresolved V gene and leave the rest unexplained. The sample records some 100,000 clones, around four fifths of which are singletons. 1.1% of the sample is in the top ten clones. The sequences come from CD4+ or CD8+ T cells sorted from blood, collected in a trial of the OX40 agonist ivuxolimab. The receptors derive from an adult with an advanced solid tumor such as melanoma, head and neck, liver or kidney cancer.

This CDR3 reads CASSLNGTYNEQFF. For the CDR3, the DNA is TGTGCCAGCAGCTTAAATGGGACCTACAATGAGCAGTTCTTC. The chain uses TRBV21-1 and TRBJ2-1. TRBV21-1 represents a pseudogene. The CDR3 sequence is 14 residues long.

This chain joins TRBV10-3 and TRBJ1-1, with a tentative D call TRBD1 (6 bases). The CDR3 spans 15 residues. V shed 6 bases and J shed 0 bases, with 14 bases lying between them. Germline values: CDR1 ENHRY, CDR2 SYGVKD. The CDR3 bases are TGTGCCATCAGCCGCACAGGGAGCATGAACACTGAAGCTTTCTTT. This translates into CAISRTGSMNTEAFF.

CDR3: CAISGRGQDTQYF. The CDR3, as DNA: TGTGCCATCAGTGGGAGGGGGCAAGATACGCAGTATTTT. J is TRBJ2-3 and V is TRBV10-3, with a weak D call TRBD1 (7 bases). Per germline, CDR1 ENHRY and CDR2 SYGVKD. The CDR3 loop spans 13 amino acids. With 4 bases removed from V and 5 bases from J, the gap between germline ends came to 10 bases.

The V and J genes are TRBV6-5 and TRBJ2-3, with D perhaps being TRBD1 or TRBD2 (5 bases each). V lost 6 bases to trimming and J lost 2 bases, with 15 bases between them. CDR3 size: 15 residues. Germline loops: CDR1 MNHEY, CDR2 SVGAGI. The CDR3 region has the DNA TGTGCCAGCAGGAGGGGACGCCAATTCACAGATACGCAGTATTTT. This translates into CASRRGRQFTDTQYF.

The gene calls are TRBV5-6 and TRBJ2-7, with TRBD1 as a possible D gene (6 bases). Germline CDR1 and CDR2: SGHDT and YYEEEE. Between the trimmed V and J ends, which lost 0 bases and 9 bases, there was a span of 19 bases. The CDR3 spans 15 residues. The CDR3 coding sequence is TGTGCCAGCAGCTTGGCGGACAGTTCGGAGAGGGGGCAGTACTTC. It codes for CASSLADSSERGQYF. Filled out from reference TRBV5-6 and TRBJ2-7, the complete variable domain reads DAGVTQSPTHLIKTRGQQVTLRCSPKSGHDTVSWYQQALGQGPQFIFQYYEEEERQRGNFPDRFSGHQFPNYSSELNVNALLLGDSALYLCASSLADSSERGQYFGPGTRLTVT.

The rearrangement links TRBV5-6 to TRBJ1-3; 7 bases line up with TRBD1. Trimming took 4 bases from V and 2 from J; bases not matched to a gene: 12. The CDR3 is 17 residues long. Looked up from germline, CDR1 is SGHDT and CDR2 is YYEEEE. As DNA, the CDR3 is TGTGCCAGCAGCGCGTGGGAAAACAGGGGAACTGGAAACACCATATATTTT. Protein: CASSAWENRGTGNTIYF.

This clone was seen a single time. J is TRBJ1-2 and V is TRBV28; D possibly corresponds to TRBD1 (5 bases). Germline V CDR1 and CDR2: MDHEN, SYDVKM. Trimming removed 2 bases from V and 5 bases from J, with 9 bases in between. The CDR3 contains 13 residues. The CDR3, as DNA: TGTGCCAGCAGTTTAGCAGGGCCATATGGCTACACCTTC. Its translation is CASSLAGPYGYTF.

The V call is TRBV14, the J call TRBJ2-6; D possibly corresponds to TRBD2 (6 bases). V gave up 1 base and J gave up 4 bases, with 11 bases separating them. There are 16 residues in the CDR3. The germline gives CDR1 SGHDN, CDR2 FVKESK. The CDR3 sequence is CASSQAGRGGANVLTF. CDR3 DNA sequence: TGTGCCAGCAGCCAAGCCGGGAGAGGAGGGGCCAACGTCCTGACTTTC.

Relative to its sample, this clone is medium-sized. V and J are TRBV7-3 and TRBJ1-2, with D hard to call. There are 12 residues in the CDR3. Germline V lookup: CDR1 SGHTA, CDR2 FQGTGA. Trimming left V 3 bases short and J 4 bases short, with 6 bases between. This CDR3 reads CASSFEGYGYTF. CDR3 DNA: TGTGCCAGCAGCTTTGAAGGCTATGGCTACACCTTC.

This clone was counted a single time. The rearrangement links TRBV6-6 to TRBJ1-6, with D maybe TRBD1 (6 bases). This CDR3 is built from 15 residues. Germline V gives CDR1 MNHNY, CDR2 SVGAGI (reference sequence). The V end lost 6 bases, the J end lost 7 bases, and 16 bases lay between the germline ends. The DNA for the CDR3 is TGTGCCAGCAGGACGCCCAGGGGTCAGAATTCACCCCTCCACTTT. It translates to CASRTPRGQNSPLHF.

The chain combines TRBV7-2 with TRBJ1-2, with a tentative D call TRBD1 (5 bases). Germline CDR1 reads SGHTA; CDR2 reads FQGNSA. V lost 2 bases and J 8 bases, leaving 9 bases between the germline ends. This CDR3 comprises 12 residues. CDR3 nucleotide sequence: TGTGCCAGCAGCTTACAGGGTACCGGCTACACCTTC. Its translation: CASSLQGTGYTF. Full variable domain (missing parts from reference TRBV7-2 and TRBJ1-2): GAGVSQSPSNKVTEKGKDVELRCDPISGHTALYWYRQSLGQGLEFLIYFQGNSAPDKSGLPSDRFSAERTGGSVSTLTIQRTQQEDSAVYLCASSLQGTGYTFGSGTRLTVV.

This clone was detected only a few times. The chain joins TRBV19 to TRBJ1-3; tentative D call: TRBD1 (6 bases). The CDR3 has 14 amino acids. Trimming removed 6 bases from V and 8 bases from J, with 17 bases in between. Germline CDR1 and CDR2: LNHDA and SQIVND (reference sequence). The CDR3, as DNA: TGTGCCAGTAGCGAAAGGGCCAGGGGACACACCATATATTTT. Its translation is CASSERARGHTIYF.

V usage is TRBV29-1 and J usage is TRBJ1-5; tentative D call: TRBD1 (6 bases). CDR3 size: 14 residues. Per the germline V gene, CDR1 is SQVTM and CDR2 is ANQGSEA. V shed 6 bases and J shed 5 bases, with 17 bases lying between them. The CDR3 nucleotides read TGCAGCGTCGTACAGGGTCCAGGTGATCAGCCCCAGCATTTT. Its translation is CSVVQGPGDQPQHF.

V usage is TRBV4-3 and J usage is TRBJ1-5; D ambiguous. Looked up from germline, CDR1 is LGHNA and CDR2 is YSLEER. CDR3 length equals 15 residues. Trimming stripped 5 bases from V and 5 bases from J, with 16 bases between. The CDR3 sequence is CASSDTVGPDQPQHF. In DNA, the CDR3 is TGCGCCAGCAGCGACACTGTCGGCCCGGATCAGCCCCAGCATTTT.

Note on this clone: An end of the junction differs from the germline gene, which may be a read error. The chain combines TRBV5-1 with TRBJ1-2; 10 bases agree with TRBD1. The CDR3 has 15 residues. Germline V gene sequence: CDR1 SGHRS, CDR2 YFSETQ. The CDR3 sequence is CASSLGGQGNYGYTF. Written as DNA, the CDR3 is TGTGCCAGCAGCTTGGGGGGACAGGGGAACTATGGCTACACCTTC.

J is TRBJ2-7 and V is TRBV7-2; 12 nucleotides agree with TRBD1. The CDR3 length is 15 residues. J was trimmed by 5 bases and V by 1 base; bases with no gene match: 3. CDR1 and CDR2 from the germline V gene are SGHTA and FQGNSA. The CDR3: CASSLGDRGHNEQYF. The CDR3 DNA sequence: TGTGCCAGCAGCTTAGGGGACAGGGGGCACAACGAGCAGTACTTC. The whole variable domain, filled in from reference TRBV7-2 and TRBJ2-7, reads GAGVSQSPSNKVTEKGKDVELRCDPISGHTALYWYRQSLGQGLEFLIYFQGNSAPDKSGLPSDRFSAERTGGSVSTLTIQRTQQEDSAVYLCASSLGDRGHNEQYFGPGTRLTVT.

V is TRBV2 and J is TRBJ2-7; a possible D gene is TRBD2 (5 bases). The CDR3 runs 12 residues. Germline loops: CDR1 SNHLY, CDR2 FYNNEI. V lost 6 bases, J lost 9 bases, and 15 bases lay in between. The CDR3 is CASSDVPSRQYV. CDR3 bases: TGTGCCAGCAGCGACGTTCCTAGCCGGCAGTACGTC.

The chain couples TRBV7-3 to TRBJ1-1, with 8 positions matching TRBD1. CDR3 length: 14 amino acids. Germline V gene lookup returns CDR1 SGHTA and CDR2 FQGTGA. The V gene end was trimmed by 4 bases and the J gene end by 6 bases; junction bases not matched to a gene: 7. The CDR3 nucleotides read TGTGCCAGCAGCTCAGGACAGGGTGGGGCTGAAGCTTTCTTT. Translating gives CASSSGQGGAEAFF. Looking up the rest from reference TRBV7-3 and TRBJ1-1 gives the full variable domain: GAGVSQTPSNKVTEKGKYVELRCDPISGHTALYWYRQSLGQGPEFLIYFQGTGAADDSGLPNDRFFAVRPEGSVSTLKIQRTERGDSAVYLCASSSGQGGAEAFFGQGTRLTVV.

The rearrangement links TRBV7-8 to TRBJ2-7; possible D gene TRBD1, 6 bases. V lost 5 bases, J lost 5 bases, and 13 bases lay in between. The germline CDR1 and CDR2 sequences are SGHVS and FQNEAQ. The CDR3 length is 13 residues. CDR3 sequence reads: CASSIDRSHEQYV. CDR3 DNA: TGTGCCAGCAGCATCGACAGGTCCCACGAGCAGTACGTC.

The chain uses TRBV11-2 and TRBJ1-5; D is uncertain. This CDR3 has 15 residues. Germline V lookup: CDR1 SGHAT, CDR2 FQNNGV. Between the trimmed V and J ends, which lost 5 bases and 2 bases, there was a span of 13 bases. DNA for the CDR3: TGTGCCAGCAGCCCGGAGGGTTCAGGCAATCAGCCCCAGCATTTT. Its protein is CASSPEGSGNQPQHF.

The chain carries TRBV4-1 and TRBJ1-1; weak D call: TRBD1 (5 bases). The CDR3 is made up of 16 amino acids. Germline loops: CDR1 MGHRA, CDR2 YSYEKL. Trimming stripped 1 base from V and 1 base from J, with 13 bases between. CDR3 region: CASSQVRAGGNTEAFF. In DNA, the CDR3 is TGCGCCAGCAGCCAAGTCAGGGCGGGGGGGAACACTGAAGCTTTCTTT.

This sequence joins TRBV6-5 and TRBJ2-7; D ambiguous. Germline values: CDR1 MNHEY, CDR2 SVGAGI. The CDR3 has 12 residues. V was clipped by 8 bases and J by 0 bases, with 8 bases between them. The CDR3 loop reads CASAPSSYEQYF. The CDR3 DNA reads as TGTGCCAGCGCCCCTAGCTCCTACGAGCAGTACTTC.

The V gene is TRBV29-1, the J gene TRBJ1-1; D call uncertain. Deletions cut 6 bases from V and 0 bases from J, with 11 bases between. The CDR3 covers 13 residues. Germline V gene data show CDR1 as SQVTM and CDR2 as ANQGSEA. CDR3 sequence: CSVRTDLNTEAFF. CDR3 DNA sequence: TGCAGCGTAAGGACGGACCTGAACACTGAAGCTTTCTTT.

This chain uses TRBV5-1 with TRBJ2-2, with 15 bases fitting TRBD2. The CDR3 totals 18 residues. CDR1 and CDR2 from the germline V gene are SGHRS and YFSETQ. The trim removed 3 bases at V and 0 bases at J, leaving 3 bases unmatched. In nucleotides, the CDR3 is TGCGCCAGCAGCTCGGGACTAGCGGGGGGCCCGAACACCGGGGAGCTGTTTTTT. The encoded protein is CASSSGLAGGPNTGELFF.

The CDR3 DNA sequence: TGTGCCAGCAGTCCCTTCGGGCGGGGGGCTTTCTTT. Translating gives CASSPFGRGAFF. The chain is built from TRBV28 and TRBJ1-1; tentatively, D is TRBD1 (5 bases). Germline lookup yields CDR1 MDHEN and CDR2 SYDVKM. CDR3 length: 12 amino acids. V lost 5 bases, J lost 11 bases, and 15 bases lay in between.

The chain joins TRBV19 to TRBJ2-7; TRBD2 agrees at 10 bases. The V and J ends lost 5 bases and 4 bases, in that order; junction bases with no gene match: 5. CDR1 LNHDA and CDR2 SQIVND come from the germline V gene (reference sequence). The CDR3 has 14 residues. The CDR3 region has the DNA TGTGCCAGTAGTGAGCGGGGGGGCGTTTACGAGCAGTACTTC. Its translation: CASSERGGVYEQYF.

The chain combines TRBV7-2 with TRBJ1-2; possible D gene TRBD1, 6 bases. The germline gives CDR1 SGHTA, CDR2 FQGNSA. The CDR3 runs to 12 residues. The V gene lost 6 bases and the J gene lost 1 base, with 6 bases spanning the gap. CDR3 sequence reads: CASRDSNYGYTF. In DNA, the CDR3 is TGTGCCAGCAGGGACAGTAACTATGGCTACACCTTC. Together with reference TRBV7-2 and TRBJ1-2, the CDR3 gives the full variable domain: GAGVSQSPSNKVTEKGKDVELRCDPISGHTALYWYRQSLGQGLEFLIYFQGNSAPDKSGLPSDRFSAERTGGSVSTLTIQRTQQEDSAVYLCASRDSNYGYTFGSGTRLTVV.

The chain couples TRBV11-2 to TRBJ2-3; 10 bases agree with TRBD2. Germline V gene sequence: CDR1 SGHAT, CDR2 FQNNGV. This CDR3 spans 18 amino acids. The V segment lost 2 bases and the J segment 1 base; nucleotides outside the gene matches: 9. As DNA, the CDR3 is TGTGCCAGCAGCTTATGGGCAGCGGGGGGGCGGGGCACAGATACGCAGTATTTT. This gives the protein CASSLWAAGGRGTDTQYF.

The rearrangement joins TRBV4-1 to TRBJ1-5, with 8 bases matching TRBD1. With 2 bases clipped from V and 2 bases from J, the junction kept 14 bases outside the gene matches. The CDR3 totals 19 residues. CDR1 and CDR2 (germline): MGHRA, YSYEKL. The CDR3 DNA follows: TGCGCCAGCAGCCAATCCGCGACAGGGGCCAGGGGTGGCAATCAGCCCCAGCATTTT. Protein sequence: CASSQSATGARGGNQPQHF.

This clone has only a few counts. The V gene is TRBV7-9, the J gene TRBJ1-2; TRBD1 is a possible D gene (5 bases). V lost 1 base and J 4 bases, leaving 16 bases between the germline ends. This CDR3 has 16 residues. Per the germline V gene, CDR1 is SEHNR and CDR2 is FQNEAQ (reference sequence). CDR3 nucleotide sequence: TGTGCCAGCAGCTTAGGAGGGACGTCGGACACCTATGGCTACACCTTC. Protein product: CASSLGGTSDTYGYTF.

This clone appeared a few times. In DNA, the CDR3 is TGTGCCAGCAGCGGCTCCGGGGAGCTGTTTTTT. Amino acid sequence: CASSGSGELFF. V usage is TRBV7-3 and J usage is TRBJ2-2; D remains ambiguous. Germline loops: CDR1 SGHTA, CDR2 FQGTGA. The CDR3 is made up of 11 amino acids. Trimming removed 5 bases at V and 6 bases at J, with 4 bases between.

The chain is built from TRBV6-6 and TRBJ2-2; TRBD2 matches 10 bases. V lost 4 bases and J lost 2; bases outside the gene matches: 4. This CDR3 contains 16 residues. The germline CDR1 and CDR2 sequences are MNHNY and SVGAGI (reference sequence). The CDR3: CASSFSGGRNTGELFF. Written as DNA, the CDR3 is TGTGCCAGCAGTTTTAGCGGGGGGCGTAACACCGGGGAGCTGTTTTTT.